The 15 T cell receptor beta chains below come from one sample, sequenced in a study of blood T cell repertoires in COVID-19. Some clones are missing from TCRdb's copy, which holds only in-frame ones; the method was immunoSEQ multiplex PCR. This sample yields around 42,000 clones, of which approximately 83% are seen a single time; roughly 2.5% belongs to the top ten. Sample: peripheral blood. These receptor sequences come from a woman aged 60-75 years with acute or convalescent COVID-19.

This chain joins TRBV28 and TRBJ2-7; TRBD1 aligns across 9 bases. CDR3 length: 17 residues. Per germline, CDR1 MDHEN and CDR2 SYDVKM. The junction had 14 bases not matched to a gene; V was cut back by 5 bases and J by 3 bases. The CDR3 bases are TGTGCCAGCAGTCCCGGGGACAGGGTCCTTCTACGCTACGAGCAGTACTTC. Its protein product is CASSPGDRVLLRYEQYF.

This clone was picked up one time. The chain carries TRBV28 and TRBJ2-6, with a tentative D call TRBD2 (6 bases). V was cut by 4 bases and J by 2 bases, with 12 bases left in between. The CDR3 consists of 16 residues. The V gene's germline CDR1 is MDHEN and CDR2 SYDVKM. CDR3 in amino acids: CASSSGGLAGANVLTF. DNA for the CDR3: TGTGCCAGCAGTTCCGGGGGTCTGGCTGGGGCCAACGTCCTGACTTTC.

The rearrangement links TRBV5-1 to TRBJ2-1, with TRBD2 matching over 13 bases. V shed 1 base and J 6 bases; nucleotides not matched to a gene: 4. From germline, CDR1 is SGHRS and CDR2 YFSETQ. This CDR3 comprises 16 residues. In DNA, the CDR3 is TGCGCCAGCAGCTTGCCCGGACTAGCGGGAGTCAATGAGCAGTTCTTC. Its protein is CASSLPGLAGVNEQFF.

The CDR3 here is CASYSSYNEQFF. CDR3 DNA sequence: TGTGCCAGCTATAGCTCCTACAATGAGCAGTTCTTC. The V gene is TRBV25-1, the J gene TRBJ2-1, with D unresolved. V was shortened by 8 bases and J by 0 bases, with 5 bases between the two germline ends. Germline V gene sequence: CDR1 MGHDK, CDR2 SYGVNS. This CDR3 spans 12 amino acids.

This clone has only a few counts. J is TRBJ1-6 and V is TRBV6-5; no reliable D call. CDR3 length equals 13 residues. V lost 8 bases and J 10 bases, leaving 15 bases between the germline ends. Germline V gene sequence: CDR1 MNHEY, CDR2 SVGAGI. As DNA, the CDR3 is TGTGCCAGCCAGCGAACCGGAGGGTCACCCCTCCACTTT. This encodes CASQRTGGSPLHF.

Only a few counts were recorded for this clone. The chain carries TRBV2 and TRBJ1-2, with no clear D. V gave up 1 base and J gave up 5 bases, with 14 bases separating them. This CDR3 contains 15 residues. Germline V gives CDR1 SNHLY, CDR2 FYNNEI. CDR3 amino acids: CASSEGQETRYGYTF. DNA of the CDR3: TGTGCCAGCAGTGAAGGCCAGGAAACACGGTATGGCTACACCTTC.

In DNA form, the CDR3 reads TGTGCCACCAGCAGAGATGACAAGGTGAGGGACAATGAGCAGTTCTTC. Translation gives CATSRDDKVRDNEQFF. The chain is built from TRBV15 and TRBJ2-1, with a weak D call TRBD2 (5 bases). The germline V and J ends were trimmed by 0 bases and 5 bases, with 14 bases remaining between them. Germline V gene data show CDR1 as LNHNV and CDR2 as YYDKDF (reference sequence). This CDR3 has 16 amino acids.

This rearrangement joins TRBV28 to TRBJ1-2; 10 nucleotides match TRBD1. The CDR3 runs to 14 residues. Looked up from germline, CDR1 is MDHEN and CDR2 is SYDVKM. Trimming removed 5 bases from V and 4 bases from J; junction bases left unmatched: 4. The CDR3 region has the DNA TGTGCCAGCAGTACCGGACAGGGGGTCTATGGCTACACCTTC. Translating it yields CASSTGQGVYGYTF.

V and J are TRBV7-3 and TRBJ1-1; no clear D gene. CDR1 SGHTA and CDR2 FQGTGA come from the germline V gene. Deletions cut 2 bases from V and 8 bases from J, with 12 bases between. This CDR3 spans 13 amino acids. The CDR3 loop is CASSLVGTEEAFF. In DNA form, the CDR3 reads TGTGCCAGCAGCTTAGTGGGTACAGAGGAAGCTTTCTTT.

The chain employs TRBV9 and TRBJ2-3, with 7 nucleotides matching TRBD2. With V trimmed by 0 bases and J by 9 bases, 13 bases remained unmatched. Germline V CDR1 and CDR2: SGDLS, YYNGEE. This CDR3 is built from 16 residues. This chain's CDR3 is CASSVALGGTVQTQYF. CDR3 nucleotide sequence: TGTGCCAGCAGCGTAGCCCTCGGGGGGACGGTGCAAACGCAGTATTTT. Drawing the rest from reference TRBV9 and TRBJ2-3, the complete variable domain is DSGVTQTPKHLITATGQRVTLRCSPRSGDLSVYWYQQSLDQGLQFLIQYYNGEERAKGNILERFSAQQFPDLHSELNLSSLELGDSALYFCASSVALGGTVQTQYFGPGTRLTVL.

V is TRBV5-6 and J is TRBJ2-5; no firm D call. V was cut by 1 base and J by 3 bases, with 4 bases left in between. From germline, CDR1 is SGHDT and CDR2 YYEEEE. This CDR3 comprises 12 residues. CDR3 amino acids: CASSLYKETQYF. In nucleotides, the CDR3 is TGTGCCAGCAGCTTGTATAAAGAGACCCAGTACTTC.

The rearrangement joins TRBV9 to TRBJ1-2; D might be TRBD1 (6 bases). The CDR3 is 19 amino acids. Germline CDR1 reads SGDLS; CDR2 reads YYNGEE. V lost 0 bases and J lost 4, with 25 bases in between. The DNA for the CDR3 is TGTGCCAGCAGCGTAGTAGGATCGGGGGCCAGGGACTATCGCTATGGCTACACCTTC. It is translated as CASSVVGSGARDYRYGYTF.

CDR3 region: CASSPQGSGNTIYF. The CDR3, as DNA: TGTGCCAGCTCACCTCAGGGTTCGGGAAACACCATATATTTT. The chain links TRBV18 to TRBJ1-3, with D perhaps TRBD1 (5 bases). Between the trimmed V and J ends, which lost 3 bases and 4 bases, there was a span of 10 bases. There are 14 residues in the CDR3. The germline V gene has CDR1 KGHSH and CDR2 LQKENI.

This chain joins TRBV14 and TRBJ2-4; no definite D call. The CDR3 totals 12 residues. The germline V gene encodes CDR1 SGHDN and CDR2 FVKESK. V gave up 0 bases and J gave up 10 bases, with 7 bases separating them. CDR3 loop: CASSQERTIQYF. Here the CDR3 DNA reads TGTGCCAGCAGCCAAGAACGAACAATTCAGTACTTC.

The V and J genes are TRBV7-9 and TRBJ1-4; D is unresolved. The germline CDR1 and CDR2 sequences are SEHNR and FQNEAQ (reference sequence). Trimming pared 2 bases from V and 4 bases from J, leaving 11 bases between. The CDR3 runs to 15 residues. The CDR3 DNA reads TGTGCCAGCAGCTTATCAGGAGGTTATAATGAAAAACTGTTTTTT. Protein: CASSLSGGYNEKLFF.